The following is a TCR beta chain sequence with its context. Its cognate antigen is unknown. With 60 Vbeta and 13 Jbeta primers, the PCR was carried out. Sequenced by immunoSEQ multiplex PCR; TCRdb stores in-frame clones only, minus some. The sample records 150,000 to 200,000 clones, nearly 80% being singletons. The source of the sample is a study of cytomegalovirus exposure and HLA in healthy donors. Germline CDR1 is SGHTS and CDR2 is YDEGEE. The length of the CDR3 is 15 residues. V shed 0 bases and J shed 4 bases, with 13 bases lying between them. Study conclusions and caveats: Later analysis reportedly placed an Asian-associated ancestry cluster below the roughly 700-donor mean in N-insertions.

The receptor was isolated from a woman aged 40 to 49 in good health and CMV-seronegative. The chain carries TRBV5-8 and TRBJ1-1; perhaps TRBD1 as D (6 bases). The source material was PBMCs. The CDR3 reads CASSLGGRSGTEAFF. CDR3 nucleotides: TGTGCCAGCAGCTTGGGGGGGCGTAGTGGCACTGAAGCTTTCTTT.